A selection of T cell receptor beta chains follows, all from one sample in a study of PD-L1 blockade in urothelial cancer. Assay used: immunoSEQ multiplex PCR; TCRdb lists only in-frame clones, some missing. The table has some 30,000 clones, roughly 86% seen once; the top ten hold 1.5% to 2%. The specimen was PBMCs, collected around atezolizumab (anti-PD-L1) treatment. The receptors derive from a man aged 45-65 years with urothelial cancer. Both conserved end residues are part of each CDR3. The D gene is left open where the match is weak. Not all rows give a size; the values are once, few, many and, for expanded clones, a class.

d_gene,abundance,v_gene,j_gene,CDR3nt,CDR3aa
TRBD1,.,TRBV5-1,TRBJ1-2,TGCGCCAGCAGCTTGGGCGAGGACAGGGGCTATGGCTACACCTTC,CASSLGEDRGYGYTF
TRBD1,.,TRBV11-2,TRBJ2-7,TGTGCCAGCAGCTTACAGGGGGCCTACGAGCAGTACTTC,CASSLQGAYEQYF
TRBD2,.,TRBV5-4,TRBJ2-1,TGTGCCAGCAGCTCGCCGCCTCTACCTAGCGGAAACAATGAGCAGTTCTTC,CASSSPPLPSGNNEQFF
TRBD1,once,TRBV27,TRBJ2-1,TGTGCCAGCAGTCCGGACAGGGCCAAACCCTCCTACAATGAGCAGTTCTTC,CASSPDRAKPSYNEQFF
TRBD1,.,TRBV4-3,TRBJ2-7,TGCGCCAGCAGCCAAGAAGCCAGGGGGCTTTACGAGCAGTACTTC,CASSQEARGLYEQYF
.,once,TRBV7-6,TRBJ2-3,TGTGCCAGCAGCTTAGGTCCTTCGGGGGTAAGCACAGATACGCAGTATTTT,CASSLGPSGVSTDTQYF
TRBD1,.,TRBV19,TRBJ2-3,TGTGCCAGTATTGGGACAGCCACGAGCACAGATACGCAGTATTTT,CASIGTATSTDTQYF
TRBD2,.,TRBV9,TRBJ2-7,TGTGCCAGCAGCGTCGGGAGACTAGCTTACGAGCAGTACTTC,CASSVGRLAYEQYF
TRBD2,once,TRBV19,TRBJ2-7,TGTGCCAGTAGTATAGTCCGTAGGACTAGCGGGAGCTCCTACGAGCAGTACTTC,CASSIVRRTSGSSYEQYF
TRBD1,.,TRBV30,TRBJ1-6,TGTGCCTGGAGTGGGACAGGGGGCGCGAATTCACCCCTCCACTTT,CAWSGTGGANSPLHF
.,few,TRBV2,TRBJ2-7,TGTGCCAGCATGAGATCGGAATCCCTGAGGAAGTACTTC,CASMRSESLRKYF
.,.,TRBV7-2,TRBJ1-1,.,CASSFGQGTFF
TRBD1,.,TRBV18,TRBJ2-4,TGTGCCAGCTCACTGAGGGGGCAAAGAGAAAACATTCAGTACTTC,CASSLRGQRENIQYF
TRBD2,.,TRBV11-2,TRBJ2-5,TGTGCCAGCAGCTCTGGACTAGGGAAAGAGACCCAGTACTTC,CASSSGLGKETQYF
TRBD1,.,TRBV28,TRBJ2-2,TGTGCCAGCAGGTATACAGGGGCCCTAAACACCGGGGAGCTGTTTTTT,CASRYTGALNTGELFF
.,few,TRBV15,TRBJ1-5,TGTGCCACCAGCAGGGAGGCAGGTCCGGGCAATCAGCCCCAGCATTTT,CATSREAGPGNQPQHF
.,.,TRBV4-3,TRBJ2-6,TGCGCCAGCAGCCAAGATTGGGGGCAAGGGGCCAACGTCCTGACTTTC,CASSQDWGQGANVLTF